Listed below are T cell receptor beta chains from one sample, sequenced in a study of cytomegalovirus exposure and HLA in healthy donors. TCRdb's copy holds only in-frame clones and misses some; the assay was immunoSEQ multiplex PCR. Of 75,000 to 90,000 clones in the sample, roughly 63% were seen once. The sequenced sample was PBMCs. All receptors come from a woman aged 40 to 55 in good health and CMV-seropositive. The CDR3 runs from the conserved cysteine through the conserved F or W. D genes are given only for firm matches. Not every row has a clone size; where given, it reads once, few, many or a size class.

CASSLGAASGRAGNEQFF	TGTGCCAGCAGCTTAGGTGCGGCTAGCGGGAGGGCCGGTAATGAGCAGTTCTTC	TRBD2	TRBV7-8	few	TRBJ2-1
CASSATGAPGYGYTF	TGTGCCAGTAGTGCGACAGGGGCCCCGGGCTATGGCTACACCTTC	TRBD1	TRBV19	NA	TRBJ1-2
CASSAQGGAHYEQYF	TGTGCCAGCAGCGCCCAAGGGGGGGCCCATTACGAGCAGTACTTC	NA	TRBV9	NA	TRBJ2-7
CASSTDTMNTEAFF	TGTGCCAGCAGCACCGACACCATGAACACTGAAGCTTTCTTT	NA	TRBV13	many	TRBJ1-1
CASSPRATGSSYNEQFF	TGCGCCAGCAGCCCCCGAGCGACGGGGAGCTCCTACAATGAGCAGTTCTTC	NA	TRBV4-1	NA	TRBJ2-1
CASQGRRGEKLFF	TGTGCCAGTCAAGGGAGGCGGGGTGAAAAACTGTTTTTT	NA	TRBV19	NA	TRBJ1-4
CASSGTGVEKLFF	TGTGCCAGCAGCGGGACAGGGGTTGAAAAACTGTTTTTT	TRBD1	TRBV9	NA	TRBJ1-4
CASSLTGSGDGEQYF	TGTGCCAGCAGCTTAACAGGTTCAGGGGATGGCGAGCAGTACTTC	NA	TRBV7-3	NA	TRBJ2-7
CASSSSGQGYEQFF	TGTGCCAGCTCAAGTTCGGGACAGGGGTATGAGCAGTTCTTC	TRBD1	TRBV18	NA	TRBJ2-1
CASSLVGQGGSPLHF	TGTGCCAGCAGCTTAGTAGGACAGGGGGGTTCACCCCTCCACTTT	TRBD1	TRBV7-2	NA	TRBJ1-6
CASSLASEAFF	TGTGCCAGCAGCTTGGCCAGTGAAGCTTTCTTT	NA	TRBV5-5	NA	TRBJ1-1
CASSRENRAGYTF	TGTGCCAGCAGCCGAGAGAACAGGGCTGGCTACACCTTC	NA	TRBV4-2	few	TRBJ1-2
CASSSGILQFF	TGTGCCAGCAGCTCCGGGATCCTACAGTTCTTC	NA	TRBV7-2	few	TRBJ2-1
CATSRDGTSGNTIYF	TGTGCCACCAGCAGAGATGGGACATCTGGAAACACCATATATTTT	NA	TRBV15	few	TRBJ1-3
CASSFRVLSSTNTGELFF	TGTGCCAGCAGCTTTCGGGTGCTGAGCTCTACGAACACCGGGGAGCTGTTTTTT	NA	TRBV7-2	NA	TRBJ2-2
CATSRDGAGTSGTRETQYF	TGTGCCACCAGCAGAGATGGAGCCGGGACTAGCGGGACAAGGGAGACCCAGTACTTC	TRBD2	TRBV15	NA	TRBJ2-5
CASSPGQNEAFF	TGTGCCAGCAGCCCCGGACAGAATGAAGCTTTCTTT	NA	TRBV11-2	few	TRBJ1-1
CASSLLQGIREKLFF	TGTGCCAGCAGCTTGTTGCAGGGGATCAGGGAAAAACTGTTTTTT	NA	TRBV5-6	NA	TRBJ1-4
CSVGNRGDRIEAFF	TGCAGCGTTGGCAACAGGGGGGACAGAATTGAAGCTTTCTTT	TRBD1	TRBV29-1	NA	TRBJ1-1
CASSLALTTVNTEAFF	TGTGCCAGCAGCTTAGCGCTAACCACGGTAAACACTGAAGCTTTCTTT	NA	TRBV7-8	NA	TRBJ1-1
CASTYSPGLAGEGEQFF	TGTGCCAGCACTTATTCTCCGGGACTAGCGGGGGAGGGTGAGCAGTTCTTC	TRBD2	TRBV2	NA	TRBJ2-1
CASSGTGLRSYEQYF	TGCGCCAGCAGCGGCACCGGACTTCGCTCCTACGAGCAGTACTTC	NA	TRBV5-1	NA	TRBJ2-7
CASSTRNSNSYEQYF	TGTGCCAGTAGTACTCGGAACAGCAACTCCTACGAGCAGTACTTC	NA	TRBV19	NA	TRBJ2-7
CASSFADRGRGYTF	TGTGCCAGCAGTTTCGCGGACAGGGGGCGAGGCTACACCTTC	TRBD1	TRBV27	NA	TRBJ1-2
CASRPGSAGANVLTF	TGTGCCAGTAGGCCAGGGTCTGCTGGGGCCAACGTCCTGACTTTC	NA	TRBV19	few	TRBJ2-6
CAIGGIQGGSEAFF	TGTGCCATCGGCGGCATCCAGGGAGGCTCTGAAGCTTTCTTT	NA	TRBV10-3	NA	TRBJ1-1
CASSLARLAGGRNEQFF	TGCGCCAGCAGCTTGGCTCGACTAGCGGGAGGGAGGAATGAGCAGTTCTTC	TRBD2	TRBV5-1	NA	TRBJ2-1
CASSFAPGMNTEAFF	TGTGCCAGCAGTTTTGCCCCAGGGATGAACACTGAAGCTTTCTTT	NA	TRBV27	NA	TRBJ1-1
CASSSIAGGVQPQHF	TGTGCCAGCAGCTCGATCGCGGGGGGCGTTCAGCCCCAGCATTTT	NA	TRBV6-5	NA	TRBJ1-5